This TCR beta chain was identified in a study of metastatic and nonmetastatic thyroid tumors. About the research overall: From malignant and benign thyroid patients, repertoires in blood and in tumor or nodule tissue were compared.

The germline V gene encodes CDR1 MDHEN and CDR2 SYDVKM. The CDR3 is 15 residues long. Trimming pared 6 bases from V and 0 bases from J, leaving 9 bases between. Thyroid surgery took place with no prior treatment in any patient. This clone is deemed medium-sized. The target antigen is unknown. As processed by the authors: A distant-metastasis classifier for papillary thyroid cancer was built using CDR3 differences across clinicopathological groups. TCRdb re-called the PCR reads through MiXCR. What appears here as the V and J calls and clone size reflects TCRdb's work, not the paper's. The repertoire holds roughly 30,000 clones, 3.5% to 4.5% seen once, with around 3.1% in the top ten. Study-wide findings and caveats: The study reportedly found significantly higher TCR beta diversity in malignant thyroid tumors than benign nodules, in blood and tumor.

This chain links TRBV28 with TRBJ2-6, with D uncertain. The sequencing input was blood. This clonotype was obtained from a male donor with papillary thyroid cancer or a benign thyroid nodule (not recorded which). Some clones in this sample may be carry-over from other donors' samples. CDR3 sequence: CASSLWPSGANVLTF. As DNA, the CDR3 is TGTGCCAGCAGCCTGTGGCCCTCTGGGGCCAACGTCCTGACTTTC. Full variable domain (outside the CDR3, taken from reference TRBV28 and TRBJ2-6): DVKVTQSSRYLVKRTGEKVFLECVQDMDHENMFWYRQDPGLGLRLIYFSYDVKMKEKGDIPEGYSVSREKKERFSLILESASTNQTSMYLCASSLWPSGANVLTFGAGSRLTVL.